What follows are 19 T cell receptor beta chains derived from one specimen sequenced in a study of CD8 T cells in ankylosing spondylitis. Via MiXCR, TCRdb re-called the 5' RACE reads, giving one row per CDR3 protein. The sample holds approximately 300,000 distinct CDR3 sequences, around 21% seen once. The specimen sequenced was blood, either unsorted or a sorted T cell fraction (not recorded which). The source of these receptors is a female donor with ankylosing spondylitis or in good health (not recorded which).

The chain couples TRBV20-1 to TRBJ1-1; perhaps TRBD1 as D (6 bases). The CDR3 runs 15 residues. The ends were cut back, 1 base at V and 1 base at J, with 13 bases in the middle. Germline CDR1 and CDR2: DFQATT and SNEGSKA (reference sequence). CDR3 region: CSARGGGLGNTEAFF. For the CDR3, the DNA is TGCAGTGCTAGAGGCGGGGGCCTAGGGAACACTGAAGCTTTCTTT.

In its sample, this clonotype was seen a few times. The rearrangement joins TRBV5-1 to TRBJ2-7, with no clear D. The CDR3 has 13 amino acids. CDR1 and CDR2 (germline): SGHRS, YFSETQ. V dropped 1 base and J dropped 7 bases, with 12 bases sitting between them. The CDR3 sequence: CASSLSPRWEQYF. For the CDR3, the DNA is TGCGCCAGCAGCTTGAGCCCAAGGTGGGAGCAGTACTTC.

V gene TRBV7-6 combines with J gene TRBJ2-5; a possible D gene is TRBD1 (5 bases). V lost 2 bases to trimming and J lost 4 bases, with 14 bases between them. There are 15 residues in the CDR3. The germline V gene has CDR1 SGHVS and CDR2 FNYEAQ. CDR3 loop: CASSLSTEPRETQYF. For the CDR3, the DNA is TGTGCCAGCAGCTTATCGACAGAACCAAGAGAGACCCAGTACTTC.

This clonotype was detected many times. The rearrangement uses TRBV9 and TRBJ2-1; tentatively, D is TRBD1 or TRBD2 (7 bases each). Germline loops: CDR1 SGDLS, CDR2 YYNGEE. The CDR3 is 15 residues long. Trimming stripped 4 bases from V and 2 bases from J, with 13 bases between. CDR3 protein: CASSPGGGAYNEQFF. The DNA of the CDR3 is TGTGCCAGCAGCCCAGGGGGGGGAGCCTACAATGAGCAGTTCTTC.

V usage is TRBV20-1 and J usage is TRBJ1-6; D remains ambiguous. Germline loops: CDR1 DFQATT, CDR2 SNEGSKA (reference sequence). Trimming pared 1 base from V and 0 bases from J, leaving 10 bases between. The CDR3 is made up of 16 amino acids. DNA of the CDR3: TGCAGTGCTAGAGCCCCGGGCAGCTCCTATAATTCACCCCTCCACTTT. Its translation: CSARAPGSSYNSPLHF.

CDR3: CASSLGSGTGGTQYF. CDR3 bases: TGCGCCAGCAGCTTGGGGAGCGGGACCGGCGGGACCCAGTACTTC. The V gene is TRBV5-1, the J gene TRBJ2-5, with 7 nucleotides matching TRBD2. The CDR3 has 15 amino acids. J was trimmed by 7 bases and V by 0 bases; bases with no gene match: 9. CDR1 SGHRS and CDR2 YFSETQ come from the germline V gene.

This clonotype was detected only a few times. In DNA, the CDR3 is TGCAGTGCTAGAGAGACTAGCGGGATAACTGAGCAGTTCTTC. Protein: CSARETSGITEQFF. This chain joins TRBV20-1 and TRBJ2-1, with 11 positions matching TRBD2. V shed 0 bases and J 9 bases; nucleotides not matched to a gene: 4. Germline V gives CDR1 DFQATT, CDR2 SNEGSKA (reference sequence). This CDR3 region has 14 residues.

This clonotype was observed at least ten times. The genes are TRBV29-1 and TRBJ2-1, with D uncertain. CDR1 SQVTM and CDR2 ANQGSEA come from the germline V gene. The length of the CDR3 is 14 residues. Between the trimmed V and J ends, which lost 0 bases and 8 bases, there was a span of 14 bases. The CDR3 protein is CSVEDRWARDEQFF. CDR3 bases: TGCAGCGTTGAAGATCGTTGGGCTAGAGATGAGCAGTTCTTC.

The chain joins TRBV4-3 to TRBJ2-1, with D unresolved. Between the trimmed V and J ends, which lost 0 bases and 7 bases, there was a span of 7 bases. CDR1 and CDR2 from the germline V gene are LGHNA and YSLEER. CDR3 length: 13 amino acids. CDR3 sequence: CASSQERRNEQFF. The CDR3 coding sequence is TGCGCCAGCAGCCAAGAGCGGCGTAATGAGCAGTTCTTC.

In DNA, the CDR3 is TGTGCCAGCAGAGGGGGACAGTGGGCCGGGGAGCTGTTTTTT. Amino acids: CASRGGQWAGELFF. The chain carries TRBV9 and TRBJ2-2; 7 nucleotides align to TRBD1. The germline CDR1 and CDR2 sequences are SGDLS and YYNGEE. V dropped 5 bases and J dropped 6; count of bases not matched to a gene: 7. The CDR3 length is 14 residues.

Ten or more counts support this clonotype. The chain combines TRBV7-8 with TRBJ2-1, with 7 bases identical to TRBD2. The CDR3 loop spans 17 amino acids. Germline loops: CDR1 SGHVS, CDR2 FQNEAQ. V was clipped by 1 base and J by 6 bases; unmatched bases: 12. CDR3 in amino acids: CASSLGLADGGFNEQFF. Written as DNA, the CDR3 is TGTGCCAGCAGCTTAGGGCTAGCGGACGGAGGCTTCAATGAGCAGTTCTTC.

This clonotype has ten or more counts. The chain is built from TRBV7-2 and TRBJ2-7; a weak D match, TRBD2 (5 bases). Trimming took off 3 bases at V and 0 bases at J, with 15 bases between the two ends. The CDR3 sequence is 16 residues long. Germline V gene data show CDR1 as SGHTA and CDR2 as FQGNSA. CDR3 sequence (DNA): TGTGCCAGCAGCTTCTCCACTAGGTTTCTCTCCTACGAGCAGTACTTC. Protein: CASSFSTRFLSYEQYF. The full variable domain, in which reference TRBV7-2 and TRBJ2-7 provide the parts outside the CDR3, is GAGVSQSPSNKVTEKGKDVELRCDPISGHTALYWYRQSLGQGLEFLIYFQGNSAPDKSGLPSDRFSAERTGGSVSTLTIQRTQQEDSAVYLCASSFSTRFLSYEQYFGPGTRLTVT.

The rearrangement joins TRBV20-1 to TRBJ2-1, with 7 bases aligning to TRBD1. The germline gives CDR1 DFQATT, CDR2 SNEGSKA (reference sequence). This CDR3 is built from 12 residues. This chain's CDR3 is CSGGSSYNEQFF. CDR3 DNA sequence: TGCTCAGGGGGAAGCTCCTACAATGAGCAGTTCTTC.

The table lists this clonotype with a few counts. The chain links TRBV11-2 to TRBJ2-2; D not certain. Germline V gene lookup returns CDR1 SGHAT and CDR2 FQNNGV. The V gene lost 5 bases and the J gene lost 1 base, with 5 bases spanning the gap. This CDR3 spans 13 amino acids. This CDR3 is CASSRQNTGELFF. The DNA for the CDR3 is TGTGCCAGCAGCCGACAGAACACCGGGGAGCTGTTTTTT.

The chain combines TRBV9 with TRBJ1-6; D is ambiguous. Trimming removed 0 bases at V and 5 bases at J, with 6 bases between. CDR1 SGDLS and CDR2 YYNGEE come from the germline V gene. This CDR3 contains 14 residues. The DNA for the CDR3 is TGTGCCAGCAGCGTAGGTCACAATAATTCACCCCTCCACTTT. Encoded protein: CASSVGHNNSPLHF.

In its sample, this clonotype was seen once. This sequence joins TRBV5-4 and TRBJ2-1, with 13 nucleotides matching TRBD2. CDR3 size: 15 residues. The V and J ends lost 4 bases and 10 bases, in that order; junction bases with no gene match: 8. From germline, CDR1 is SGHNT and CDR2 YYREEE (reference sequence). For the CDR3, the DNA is TGTGCCAGCAGCAAACTAGCGGGAGGGCCTAGGGAGCAGTTCTTC. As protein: CASSKLAGGPREQFF.

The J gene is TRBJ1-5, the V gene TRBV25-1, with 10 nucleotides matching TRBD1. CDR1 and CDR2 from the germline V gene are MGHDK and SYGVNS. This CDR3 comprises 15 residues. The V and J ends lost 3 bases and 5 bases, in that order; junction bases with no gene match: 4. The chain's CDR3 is CASSDPGTGDQPQHF. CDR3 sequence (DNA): TGTGCCAGCAGTGACCCCGGGACAGGGGATCAGCCCCAGCATTTT.

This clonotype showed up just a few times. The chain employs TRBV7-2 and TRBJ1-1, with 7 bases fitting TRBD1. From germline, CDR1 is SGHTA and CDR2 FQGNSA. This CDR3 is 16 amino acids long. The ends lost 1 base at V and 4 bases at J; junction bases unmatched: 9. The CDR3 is CASSLDGQAGGTEAFF. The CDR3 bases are TGTGCCAGCAGCTTAGATGGACAGGCGGGGGGCACTGAAGCTTTCTTT.

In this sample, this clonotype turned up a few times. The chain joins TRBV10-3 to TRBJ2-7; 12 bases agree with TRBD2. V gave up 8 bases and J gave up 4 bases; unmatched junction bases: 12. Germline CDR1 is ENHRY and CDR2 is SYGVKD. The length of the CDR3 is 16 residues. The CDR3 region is CAIPTSGRPPLYEQYF. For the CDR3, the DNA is TGTGCCATCCCAACTAGCGGGAGGCCCCCTCTTTACGAGCAGTACTTC.